Below are 26 T cell receptor beta chains sequenced from a single sample in a study of T cells after posttransplantation cyclophosphamide. Libraries were prepared by immunoSEQ multiplex PCR; TCRdb keeps only in-frame clonotypes and omits some of them. This sample comprises about 38,000 clones, none seen once only. The specimen was PBMCs. The receptors originated from a man over 45 in good health, CMV-negative, and a related stem cell transplant donor.

There are many counts of this clone. V is TRBV5-1 and J is TRBJ1-4; 9 bases align to TRBD1. The germline V gene has CDR1 SGHRS and CDR2 YFSETQ. V dropped 4 bases and J dropped 6; count of bases not matched to a gene: 7. CDR3 length: 15 amino acids. CDR3 region: CASSGSGTGHEKLFF. The CDR3 coding sequence is TGCGCCAGCAGCGGCTCCGGGACAGGGCATGAAAAACTGTTTTTT.

This clone was counted many times. V usage is TRBV18 and J usage is TRBJ1-4; 8 bases align to TRBD1. CDR3 length: 14 residues. V was clipped by 5 bases and J by 8 bases; unmatched bases: 7. CDR1 and CDR2 (germline): KGHSH, LQKENI. The DNA of the CDR3 is TGTGCCAGCTCATCGGGACAGGCAAACGAAAAACTGTTTTTT. It is translated as CASSSGQANEKLFF.

The sample holds many counts of this clone. This chain joins TRBV6-5 and TRBJ1-2; tentative D call: TRBD1 (5 bases). Trimming left V 6 bases short and J 7 bases short, with 21 bases between. Per germline, CDR1 MNHEY and CDR2 SVGAGI. CDR3 length equals 15 residues. CDR3 amino acids: CASSAQGAIPIGYTF. DNA for the CDR3: TGTGCCAGCAGCGCCCAAGGGGCCATCCCCATTGGCTACACCTTC.

The chain couples TRBV18 to TRBJ2-1; 13 bases fit TRBD2. J was trimmed by 7 bases and V by 3 bases; bases with no gene match: 6. Germline V gene lookup returns CDR1 KGHSH and CDR2 LQKENI. The CDR3 has 16 residues. The CDR3 loop is CASSPPGLAGRNEQFF. CDR3 DNA: TGTGCCAGCTCACCTCCGGGACTAGCGGGAAGGAATGAGCAGTTCTTC.

This clone was observed at least ten times. V is TRBV9 and J is TRBJ2-1; 9 bases match TRBD2. The CDR3 length is 16 residues. Trimming took 4 bases from V and 0 from J; bases not matched to a gene: 5. CDR1 SGDLS and CDR2 YYNGEE come from the germline V gene. For the CDR3, the DNA is TGTGCCAGCAGCCTACTTAGCGGGGGCTCCTACAATGAGCAGTTCTTC. Encoded protein: CASSLLSGGSYNEQFF.

This clone appeared many times. J is TRBJ2-3 and V is TRBV6-5; 9 positions match TRBD2. Germline V gene data show CDR1 as MNHEY and CDR2 as SVGAGI. The CDR3 is made up of 15 amino acids. V dropped 2 bases and J dropped 1; count of bases not matched to a gene: 1. CDR3 sequence reads: CASSYRLAGTDTQYF. In nucleotides, the CDR3 is TGTGCCAGCAGTTACCGACTAGCGGGCACAGATACGCAGTATTTT.

This clone was recorded at least ten times. The gene calls are TRBV12-5 and TRBJ1-6; D is unresolved. The V gene's germline CDR1 is LGHNT and CDR2 FRNRAP. Trimming stripped 6 bases from V and 5 bases from J, with 14 bases between. The CDR3 is 15 residues long. The CDR3 DNA follows: TGTGCTAGTGGCCGAAAGGAGGCGCATAATTCACCCCTCCACTTT. Protein sequence: CASGRKEAHNSPLHF.

This clone appeared many times. A junction boundary mismatches the germline segment, possibly from a read error. This chain uses TRBV7-7 with TRBJ2-2, with 7 bases matching TRBD1. The CDR3 covers 15 residues. Germline loops: CDR1 SSHAT, CDR2 FNYEAQ (reference sequence). CDR3 in DNA: TGTGCTAGCAGCCTGGGACAGACGAACACCGGGGAGCTGTTTTTT. Translated: CASSLGQTNTGELFF.

The chain recombines TRBV5-4 with TRBJ2-5; D is possibly TRBD2 (7 bases). The CDR3 covers 14 residues. Germline V gives CDR1 SGHNT, CDR2 YYREEE (reference sequence). Trimming removed 4 bases from V and 3 bases from J, with 13 bases in between. CDR3 region: CASSPGGGEETQYF. CDR3 nucleotides: TGTGCCAGCAGCCCGGGGGGCGGGGAAGAGACCCAGTACTTC. Looking up the rest from reference TRBV5-4 and TRBJ2-5 gives the full variable domain: ETGVTQSPTHLIKTRGQQVTLRCSSQSGHNTVSWYQQALGQGPQFIFQYYREEENGRGNFPPRFSGLQFPNYSSELNVNALELDDSALYLCASSPGGGEETQYFGPGTRLLVL.

This clone was counted ten times or more. The chain is built from TRBV19 and TRBJ1-1; a weak D match, TRBD1 (6 bases). The CDR3 spans 14 residues. V lost 7 bases and J 4 bases, leaving 16 bases between the germline ends. Germline CDR1 is LNHDA and CDR2 is SQIVND (reference sequence). The CDR3 spells CASNPGTMSTEAFF. The CDR3 DNA sequence: TGTGCCAGTAACCCCGGGACAATGAGCACTGAAGCTTTCTTT.

This clone was found many times. V gene TRBV5-1 combines with J gene TRBJ2-1; TRBD2 is a possible D gene (7 bases). The V end lost 1 base, the J end lost 0 bases, and 11 bases lay between the germline ends. CDR3 length: 16 residues. Germline CDR1 is SGHRS and CDR2 is YFSETQ. The CDR3 is CASSLTGGHSYNEQFF. The DNA of the CDR3 is TGCGCCAGCAGCTTGACGGGGGGCCACTCCTACAATGAGCAGTTCTTC.

Many counts were recorded for this clone. The chain carries TRBV6-6 and TRBJ2-7; possible D gene TRBD2, 5 bases. CDR1 is MNHNY, CDR2 SVGAGI, per germline (reference sequence). The V end lost 6 bases, the J end lost 2 bases, and 11 bases lay between the germline ends. The CDR3 runs 13 residues. CDR3 nucleotide sequence: TGTGCCAGCAGCAAAACGAGGGCCTACGAGCAGTACTTC. This codes for CASSKTRAYEQYF.

In its sample, this clone was seen many times. The chain carries TRBV6-1 and TRBJ2-3; 11 bases are a match to TRBD2. The trim removed 4 bases at V and 4 bases at J, leaving 7 bases unmatched. The germline gives CDR1 MNHNS, CDR2 SASEGT. The CDR3 consists of 16 residues. The CDR3 nucleotides read TGTGCCAGCAGTGGAACTAGCGGGGGAGGTGCAGATACGCAGTATTTT. Translating it yields CASSGTSGGGADTQYF.

This clone was counted many times. The DNA for the CDR3 is TGTGCCAGCAGCTTGGGGGACAGGCCTGACGAGCAGTACTTC. Its translation is CASSLGDRPDEQYF. This chain connects TRBV7-9 to TRBJ2-7; 8 nucleotides agree with TRBD1. Germline values: CDR1 SEHNR, CDR2 FQNEAQ (reference sequence). CDR3 length: 14 amino acids. V trimming: 3 bases; J trimming: 5 bases; junction bases outside the gene matches: 6.

In this sample, this clone turned up many times. V gene TRBV9 combines with J gene TRBJ2-1; 7 bases fit TRBD2. There are 15 residues in the CDR3. CDR1 is SGDLS, CDR2 YYNGEE, per germline. The V segment lost 4 bases and the J segment 5 bases; nucleotides outside the gene matches: 9. Written as DNA, the CDR3 is TGTGCCAGCAGCTTCTCCCTTCGGGGGGACAATGAGCAGTTCTTC. Its protein is CASSFSLRGDNEQFF.

This clone was seen many times. The chain couples TRBV5-4 to TRBJ2-3; 15 positions agree with TRBD2. The CDR3 has 19 residues. Trimming at V came to 2 bases and at J to 2 bases, leaving 9 bases not matched to a gene. Germline-derived CDR1 and CDR2 are SGHNT and YYREEE (reference sequence). This chain's CDR3 is CASSLGLAGGSLFTDTQYF. The CDR3 DNA reads TGTGCCAGCAGCTTAGGACTAGCGGGGGGGTCCCTTTTCACAGATACGCAGTATTTT.

The chain uses TRBV6-6 and TRBJ2-5; D gene ambiguous. The assigned J gene may be wrong: the sequence end matches TRBJ2-7 better. The CDR3 is 12 residues long. Germline V gene sequence: CDR1 MNHNY, CDR2 SVGAGI (reference sequence). The CDR3 region has the DNA TGTGCCAGCAGTTACTCAAACTACGAGCAGTACTTC. Its protein is CASSYSNYEQYF.

This clone was seen ten or more times. This sequence joins TRBV30 and TRBJ1-2; D is uncertain. With 4 bases removed from V and 8 bases from J, the gap between germline ends came to 11 bases. Germline values: CDR1 GTSNPN, CDR2 SVGIG (reference sequence). CDR3 length: 11 residues. The CDR3 spells CAWTRTSGYTF. CDR3 DNA: TGTGCCTGGACGCGTACTAGCGGCTACACCTTC.

There are many counts of this clone. In DNA form, the CDR3 reads TGCGCCAGCAGCCACCTGGGCGGGGGGGCAAGAAATGAGCAGTTCTTC. Its translation: CASSHLGGGARNEQFF. The gene calls are TRBV4-3 and TRBJ2-1, with 9 bases lining up with TRBD2. V lost 3 bases and J lost 7; bases outside the gene matches: 10. This CDR3 has 16 residues. From germline, CDR1 is LGHNA and CDR2 YSLEER.

There are a few counts of this clone. V and J are TRBV19 and TRBJ2-7, with D possibly matching TRBD2 (6 bases). V lost 8 bases and J 2 bases, leaving 13 bases between the germline ends. Germline V gene sequence: CDR1 LNHDA, CDR2 SQIVND (reference sequence). This CDR3 is built from 13 residues. The CDR3 sequence: CASSFGSTYEQYF. DNA of the CDR3: TGTGCCAGTTCCTTCGGGAGTACCTACGAGCAGTACTTC.

This clone was observed many times. The chain carries TRBV7-9 and TRBJ1-4; D unclear. This CDR3 spans 11 amino acids. The V end lost 1 base, the J end lost 10 bases, and 4 bases lay between the germline ends. Germline CDR1 is SEHNR and CDR2 is FQNEAQ (reference sequence). The CDR3 DNA sequence: TGTGCCAGCAGCTTAGACGGAAAACTGTTTTTT. Translated, it gives CASSLDGKLFF.

In its sample, this clone was seen a few times. V and J are TRBV30 and TRBJ1-3; D ambiguous. The end of the DNA is better explained by TRBJ2-2, so the J call may be wrong. The CDR3 consists of 11 residues. The germline CDR1 and CDR2 sequences are GTSNPN and SVGIG (reference sequence). The CDR3 protein is CAWRDTGELFF. The DNA for the CDR3 is TGTGCCTGGAGAGATACCGGGGAGCTGTTTTTT.

In this sample, this clone turned up many times. The chain recombines TRBV2 with TRBJ2-2; 8 bases fit TRBD2. This CDR3 is 14 amino acids long. Germline V gene sequence: CDR1 SNHLY, CDR2 FYNNEI. J lost 1 base, V lost 8 bases, and 3 bases had no gene match. CDR3 protein: CASVAGGNTGELFF. The CDR3 DNA reads TGTGCCAGCGTCGCGGGAGGGAACACCGGGGAGCTGTTTTTT. The full variable domain, completed using reference TRBV2 and TRBJ2-2, is EPEVTQTPSHQVTQMGQEVILRCVPISNHLYFYWYRQILGQKVEFLVSFYNNEISEKSEIFDDQFSVERPDGSNFTLKIRSTKLEDSAMYFCASVAGGNTGELFFGEGSRLTVL.

This chain links TRBV27 with TRBJ1-5, with a tentative D call TRBD1 (6 bases). The length of the CDR3 is 14 residues. V was clipped by 3 bases and J by 5 bases, with 11 bases between them. Germline V gene lookup returns CDR1 MNHEY and CDR2 SMNVEV (reference sequence). In nucleotides, the CDR3 is TGTGCCAGCAGTTTCGGGGGGCCGGATCAGCCCCAGCATTTT. Its translation: CASSFGGPDQPQHF.

There are many counts of this clone. V and J are TRBV27 and TRBJ2-7; D perhaps matches TRBD2 (7 bases). This CDR3 has 13 residues. Trimming removed 6 bases from V and 3 bases from J, with 12 bases in between. Germline V gives CDR1 MNHEY, CDR2 SMNVEV (reference sequence). CDR3 in DNA: TGTGCCAGCAGCCCCGGGGGGCTCTACGAGCAGTACTTC. It specifies CASSPGGLYEQYF.

The chain uses TRBV7-2 and TRBJ2-3; TRBD2 matches at 13 bases. CDR1 is SGHTA, CDR2 FQGNSA, per germline. This CDR3 spans 16 amino acids. The junction had 3 bases not matched to a gene; V was cut back by 4 bases and J by 2 bases. The CDR3 here is CASSSGLAGPTDTQYF. The CDR3 region has the DNA TGTGCCAGCAGCTCGGGACTAGCGGGGCCCACAGATACGCAGTATTTT.